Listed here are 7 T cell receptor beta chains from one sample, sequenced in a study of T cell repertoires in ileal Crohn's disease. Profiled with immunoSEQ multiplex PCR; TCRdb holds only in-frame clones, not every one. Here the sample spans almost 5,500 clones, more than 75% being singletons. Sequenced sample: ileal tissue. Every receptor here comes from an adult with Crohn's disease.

CDR3 nucleotides: TGTGCCAGCAGCCCGGACAGGGGGCGAACCTACGAGCAGTACTTC. This encodes CASSPDRGRTYEQYF. The genes are TRBV7-3 and TRBJ2-7; 11 bases align to TRBD1. This CDR3 is built from 15 residues. Per germline, CDR1 SGHTA and CDR2 FQGTGA. Germline trimming cut 5 bases from V and 2 bases from J; bases unmatched to any gene: 5.

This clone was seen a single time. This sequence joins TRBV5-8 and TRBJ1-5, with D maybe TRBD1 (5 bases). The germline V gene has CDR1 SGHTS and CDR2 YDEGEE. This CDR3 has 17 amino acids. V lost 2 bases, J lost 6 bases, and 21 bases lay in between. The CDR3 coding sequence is TGTGCCAGCAGCTTATACGCTTGGGGGGGATTCGGTCAGCCCCAGCATTTT. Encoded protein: CASSLYAWGGFGQPQHF.

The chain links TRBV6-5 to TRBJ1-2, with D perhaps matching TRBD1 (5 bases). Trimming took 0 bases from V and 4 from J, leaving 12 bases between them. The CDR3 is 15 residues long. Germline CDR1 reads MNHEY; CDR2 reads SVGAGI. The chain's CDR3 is CASSYSAGSGYGYTF. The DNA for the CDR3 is TGTGCCAGCAGTTACTCCGCAGGGTCGGGCTATGGCTACACCTTC.

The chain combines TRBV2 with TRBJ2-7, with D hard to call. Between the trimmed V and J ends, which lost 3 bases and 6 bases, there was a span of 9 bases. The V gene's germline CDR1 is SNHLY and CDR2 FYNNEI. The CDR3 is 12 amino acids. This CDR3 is CASSEGGSEQYF. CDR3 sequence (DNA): TGTGCCAGCAGTGAGGGTGGCAGCGAGCAGTACTTC.

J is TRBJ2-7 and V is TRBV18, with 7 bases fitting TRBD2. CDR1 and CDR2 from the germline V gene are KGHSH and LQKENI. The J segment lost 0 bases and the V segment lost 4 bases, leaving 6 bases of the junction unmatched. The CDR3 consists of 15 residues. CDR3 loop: CASSRTSASSYEQYF. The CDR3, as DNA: TGTGCCAGCTCACGAACTAGCGCGAGCTCCTACGAGCAGTACTTC.

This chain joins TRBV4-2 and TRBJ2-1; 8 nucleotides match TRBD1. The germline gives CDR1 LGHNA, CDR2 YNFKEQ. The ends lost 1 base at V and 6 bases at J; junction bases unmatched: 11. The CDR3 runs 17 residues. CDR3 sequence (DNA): TGTGCCAGCAGCCAAGCTGAATACCCGACAGGGGTCAATGAGCAGTTCTTC. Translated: CASSQAEYPTGVNEQFF.

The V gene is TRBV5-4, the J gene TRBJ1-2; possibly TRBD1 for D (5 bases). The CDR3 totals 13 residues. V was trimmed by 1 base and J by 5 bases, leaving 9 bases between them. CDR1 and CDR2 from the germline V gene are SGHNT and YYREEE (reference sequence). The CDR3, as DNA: TGTGCCAGCAGCTTGTGGGGGATGTATGGCTACACCTTC. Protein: CASSLWGMYGYTF. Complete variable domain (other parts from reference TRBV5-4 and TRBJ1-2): ETGVTQSPTHLIKTRGQQVTLRCSSQSGHNTVSWYQQALGQGPQFIFQYYREEENGRGNFPPRFSGLQFPNYSSELNVNALELDDSALYLCASSLWGMYGYTFGSGTRLTVV.